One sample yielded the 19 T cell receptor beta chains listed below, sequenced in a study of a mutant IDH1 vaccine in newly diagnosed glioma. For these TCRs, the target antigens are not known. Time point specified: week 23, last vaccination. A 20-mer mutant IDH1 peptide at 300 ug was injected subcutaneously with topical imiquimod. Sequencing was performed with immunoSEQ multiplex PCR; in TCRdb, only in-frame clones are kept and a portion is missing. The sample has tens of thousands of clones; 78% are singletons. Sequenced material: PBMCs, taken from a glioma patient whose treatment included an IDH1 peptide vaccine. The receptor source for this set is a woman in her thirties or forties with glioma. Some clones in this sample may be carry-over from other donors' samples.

The CDR3 loop reads CASSSMYGANVLTF. The CDR3 nucleotides are TGCGCCAGCAGCTCCATGTACGGGGCCAACGTCCTGACTTTC. The chain has TRBV4-1 and TRBJ2-6; D uncertain. Trimming took 5 bases from V and 4 from J, leaving 9 bases between them. The CDR3 spans 14 residues. The germline CDR1 and CDR2 sequences are MGHRA and YSYEKL.

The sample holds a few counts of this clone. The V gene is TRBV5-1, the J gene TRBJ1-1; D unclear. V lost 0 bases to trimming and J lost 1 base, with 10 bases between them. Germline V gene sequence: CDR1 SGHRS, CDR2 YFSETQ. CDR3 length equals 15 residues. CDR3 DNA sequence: TGCGCCAGCAGCTTGGATGGCAGCAAGAACACTGAAGCTTTCTTT. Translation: CASSLDGSKNTEAFF.

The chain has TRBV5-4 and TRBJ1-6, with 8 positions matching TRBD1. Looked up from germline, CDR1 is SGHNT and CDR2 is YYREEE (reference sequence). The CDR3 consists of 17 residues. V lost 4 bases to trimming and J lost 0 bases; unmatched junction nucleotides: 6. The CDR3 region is CASSTRQGSSYNSPLHF. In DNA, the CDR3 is TGTGCCAGCAGCACCCGACAGGGGAGCTCCTATAATTCACCCCTCCACTTT.

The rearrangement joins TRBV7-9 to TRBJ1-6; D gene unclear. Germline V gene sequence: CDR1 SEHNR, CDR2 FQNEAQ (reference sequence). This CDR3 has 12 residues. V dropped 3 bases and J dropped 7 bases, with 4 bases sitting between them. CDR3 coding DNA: TGTGCCAGCAGCTTCTACAATTCACCCCTCCACTTT. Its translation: CASSFYNSPLHF. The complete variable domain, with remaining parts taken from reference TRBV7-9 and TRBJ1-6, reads DTGVSQNPRHKITKRGQNVTFRCDPISEHNRLYWYRQTLGQGPEFLTYFQNEAQLEKSRLLSDRFSAERPKGSFSTLEIQRTEQGDSAMYLCASSFYNSPLHFGNGTRLTVT.

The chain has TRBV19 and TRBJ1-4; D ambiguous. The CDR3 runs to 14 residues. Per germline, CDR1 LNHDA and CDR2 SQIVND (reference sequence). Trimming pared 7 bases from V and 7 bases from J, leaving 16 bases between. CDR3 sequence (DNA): TGTGCCAGTATTGAAGGCCCCGTCGGTGAAAAACTGTTTTTT. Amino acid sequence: CASIEGPVGEKLFF.

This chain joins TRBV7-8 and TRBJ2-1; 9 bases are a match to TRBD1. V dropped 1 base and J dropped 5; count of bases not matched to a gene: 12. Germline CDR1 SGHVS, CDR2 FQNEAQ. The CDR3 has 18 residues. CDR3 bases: TGTGCCAGCAGCTTAGGGTTCAGAGGGGACAGGGAACACAATGAGCAGTTCTTC. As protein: CASSLGFRGDREHNEQFF.

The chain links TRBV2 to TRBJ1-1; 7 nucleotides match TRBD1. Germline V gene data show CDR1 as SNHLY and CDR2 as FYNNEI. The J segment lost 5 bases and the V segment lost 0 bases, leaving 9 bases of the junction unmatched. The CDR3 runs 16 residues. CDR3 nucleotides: TGTGCCAGCAGTGAAGCAGGGGGCCTCGGAAGGACTGAAGCTTTCTTT. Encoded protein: CASSEAGGLGRTEAFF.

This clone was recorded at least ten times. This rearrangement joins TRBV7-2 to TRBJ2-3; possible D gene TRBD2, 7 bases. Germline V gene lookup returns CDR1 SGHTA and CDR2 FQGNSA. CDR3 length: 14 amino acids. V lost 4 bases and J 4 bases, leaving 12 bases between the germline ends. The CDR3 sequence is CASSSRGAADTQYF. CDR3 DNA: TGTGCCAGCAGCTCTCGGGGGGCCGCAGATACGCAGTATTTT.

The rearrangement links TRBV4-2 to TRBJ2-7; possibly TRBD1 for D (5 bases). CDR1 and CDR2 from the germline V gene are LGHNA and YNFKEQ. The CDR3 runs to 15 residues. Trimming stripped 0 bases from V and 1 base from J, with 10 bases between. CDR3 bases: TGTGCCAGCAGCCAAGAAGCTCAGGGATCCTACGAGCAGTACTTC. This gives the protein CASSQEAQGSYEQYF.

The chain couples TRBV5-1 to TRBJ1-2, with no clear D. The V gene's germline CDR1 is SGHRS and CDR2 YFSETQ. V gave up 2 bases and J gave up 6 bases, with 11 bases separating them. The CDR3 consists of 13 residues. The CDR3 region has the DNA TGCGCCAGCAGCTTTGGACCGCCTAATGGCTACACCTTC. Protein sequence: CASSFGPPNGYTF.

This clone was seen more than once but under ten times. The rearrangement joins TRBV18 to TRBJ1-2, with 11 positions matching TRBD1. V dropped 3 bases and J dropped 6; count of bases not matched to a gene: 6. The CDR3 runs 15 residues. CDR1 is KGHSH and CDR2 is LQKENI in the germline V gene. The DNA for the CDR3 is TGTGCCAGCTCACCCGACGCGGGACAGGGGGATGGCTACACCTTC. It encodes CASSPDAGQGDGYTF.

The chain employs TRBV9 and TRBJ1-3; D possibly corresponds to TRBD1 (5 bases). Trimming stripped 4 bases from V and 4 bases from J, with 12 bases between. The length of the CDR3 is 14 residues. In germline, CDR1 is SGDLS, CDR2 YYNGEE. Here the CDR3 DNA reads TGTGCCAGCAGCCCACAGGACCTCGGAAACACCATATATTTT. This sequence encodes CASSPQDLGNTIYF.

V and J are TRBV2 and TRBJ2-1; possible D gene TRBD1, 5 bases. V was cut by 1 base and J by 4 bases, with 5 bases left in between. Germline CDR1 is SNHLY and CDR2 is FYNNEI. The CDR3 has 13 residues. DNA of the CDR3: TGTGCCAGCAGTGAAGACAGGTACAATGAGCAGTTCTTC. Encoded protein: CASSEDRYNEQFF.

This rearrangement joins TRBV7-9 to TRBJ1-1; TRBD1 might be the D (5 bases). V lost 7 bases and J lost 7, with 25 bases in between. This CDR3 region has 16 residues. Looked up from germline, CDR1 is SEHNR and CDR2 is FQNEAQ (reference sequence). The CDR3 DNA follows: TGTGCCAGCACCCCGGGCCGCCCTGGACAAAAAATTGAAGCTTTCTTT. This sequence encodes CASTPGRPGQKIEAFF.

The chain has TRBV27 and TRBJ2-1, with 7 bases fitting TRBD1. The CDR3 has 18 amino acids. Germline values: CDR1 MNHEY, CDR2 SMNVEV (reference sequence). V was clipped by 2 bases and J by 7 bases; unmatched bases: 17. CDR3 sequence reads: CASSLLGGKRAIWNEQFF. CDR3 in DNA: TGTGCCAGCAGTTTACTAGGGGGCAAAAGAGCTATTTGGAATGAGCAGTTCTTC.

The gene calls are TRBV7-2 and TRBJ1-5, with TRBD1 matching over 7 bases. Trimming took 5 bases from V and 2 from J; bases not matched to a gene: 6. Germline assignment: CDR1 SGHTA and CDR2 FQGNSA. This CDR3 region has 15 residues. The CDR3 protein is CASSPQGVGNQPQHF. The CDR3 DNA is TGTGCCAGCAGCCCGCAGGGGGTTGGCAATCAGCCCCAGCATTTT. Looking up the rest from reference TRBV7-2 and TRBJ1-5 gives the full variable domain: GAGVSQSPSNKVTEKGKDVELRCDPISGHTALYWYRQSLGQGLEFLIYFQGNSAPDKSGLPSDRFSAERTGGSVSTLTIQRTQQEDSAVYLCASSPQGVGNQPQHFGDGTRLSIL.

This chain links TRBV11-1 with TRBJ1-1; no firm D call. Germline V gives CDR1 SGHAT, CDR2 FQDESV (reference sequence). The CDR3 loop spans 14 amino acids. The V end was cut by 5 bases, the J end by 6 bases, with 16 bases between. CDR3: CASSPRPVGSEAFF. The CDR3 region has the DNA TGTGCCAGCAGCCCGCGGCCGGTCGGCTCTGAAGCTTTCTTT.

The CDR3 loop is CASSPGGPHRYEYF. The CDR3 bases are TGTGCCAGTTCACCGGGGGGGCCTCACAGATATGAGTATTTT. The V and J genes are TRBV7-2 and TRBJ2-3; 8 bases agree with TRBD2. CDR3 length: 14 amino acids. J lost 13 bases, V lost 9 bases, and 18 bases had no gene match. Germline CDR1 SGHTA, CDR2 FQGNSA.

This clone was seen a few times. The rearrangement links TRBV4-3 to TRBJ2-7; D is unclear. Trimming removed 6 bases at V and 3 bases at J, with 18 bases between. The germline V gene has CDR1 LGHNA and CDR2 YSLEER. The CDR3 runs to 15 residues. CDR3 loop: CASSPSSGSDYEQYF. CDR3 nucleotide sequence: TGCGCCAGCAGTCCAAGTTCAGGATCAGACTACGAGCAGTACTTC.